The source of this T cell receptor (beta chain) is a study of chemoradiotherapy in HPV16-positive cancers. Study at large: Functional T-cell assays on two HPV16-positive patients' cells defined candidate HPV-specific clones and common TCR motifs. Study results and caveats: During treatment, candidate HPV-specific clones and E7-related motifs expanded in tumor. Only two HPV16-positive patients supplied the functional HPV-specificity definition. HPV-responsive T-cell expansion during chemoradiotherapy was linked to improved recurrence-free survival in HPV16-positive patients.

Notes on this clone: Its antigen is not identified.

The CDR3 length is 14 residues. With V trimmed by 2 bases and J by 2 bases, 2 bases remained unmatched. Germline values: CDR1 SGHRS, CDR2 YFSETQ. The repertoire was sequenced with immunoSEQ multiplex PCR; TCRdb's copy has only in-frame clones and lacks some. The repertoire holds 53,000 or so clones, more than 75% seen once, with 3% to 4% in the top ten. The rearrangement uses TRBV5-1 and TRBJ2-3; 7 bases agree with TRBD1. The source was blood, collected from a patient who underwent chemoradiotherapy. The receptor was derived from a human donor with HPV-associated anogenital cancer. The CDR3 here is CASSFGQDTDTQYF. The DNA for the CDR3 is TGCGCCAGCAGCTTTGGACAGGACACAGATACGCAGTATTTT.